A single sample gave rise to the 8 T cell receptor beta chains below, sequenced in a study of beta chain features in type 1 diabetes. What was sequenced were expressed TCRB transcripts, since all of the isolated RNA had been reverse transcribed. Assay: immunoSEQ multiplex PCR; the TCRdb copy retains only in-frame clones and omits some. The sample lists around 360,000 clones, 10% to 15% occurring once. For these TCRs, the target antigens are not known. Regarding the study as a whole: Patients with Type 1 diabetes showed moderately but significantly shorter TCRB CDR3s in all four CD4+ subsets.

The sequenced material came from naive CD4+ T cells from blood. Source of these receptors: a woman aged 18-30 years with type 1 diabetes.

There are a few counts of this clone. The CDR3, as DNA: TGTGCCAGCAGCCGATCCAGGGCGTGGGGCTACACCTTC. Translating gives CASSRSRAWGYTF. The chain has TRBV5-6 and TRBJ1-2; D perhaps matches TRBD1 (5 bases). CDR1 and CDR2 from the germline V gene are SGHDT and YYEEEE. The CDR3 extends over 13 amino acids. V gave up 4 bases and J gave up 8 bases, with 15 bases separating them. Full variable domain (rest looked up from reference TRBV5-6 and TRBJ1-2): DAGVTQSPTHLIKTRGQQVTLRCSPKSGHDTVSWYQQALGQGPQFIFQYYEEEERQRGNFPDRFSGHQFPNYSSELNVNALLLGDSALYLCASSRSRAWGYTFGSGTRLTVV.

This clone has a handful of counts. This sequence joins TRBV2 and TRBJ1-1; a weak D match, TRBD1 (5 bases). The CDR3 has 14 residues. Germline V lookup: CDR1 SNHLY, CDR2 FYNNEI. The V end was cut by 7 bases, the J end by 1 base, with 13 bases between. The CDR3 protein is CASTATGSNTEAFF. The CDR3, as DNA: TGTGCCAGCACTGCCACAGGATCGAACACTGAAGCTTTCTTT.

This clone was seen more than once but under ten times. This sequence joins TRBV2 and TRBJ2-1, with 7 nucleotides matching TRBD1. The CDR3 consists of 13 residues. Germline V gene lookup returns CDR1 SNHLY and CDR2 FYNNEI. Trimming cost V 5 bases and J 7 bases; bases outside gene matches: 5. In nucleotides, the CDR3 is TGTGCCAGCAGTAGGGACAGAAATAATGAGCAGTTCTTC. Translated: CASSRDRNNEQFF. Full variable domain (missing parts from reference TRBV2 and TRBJ2-1): EPEVTQTPSHQVTQMGQEVILRCVPISNHLYFYWYRQILGQKVEFLVSFYNNEISEKSEIFDDQFSVERPDGSNFTLKIRSTKLEDSAMYFCASSRDRNNEQFFGPGTRLTVL.

This clone came up a few times. V and J are TRBV20-1 and TRBJ2-5; perhaps TRBD2 as D (5 bases). CDR3 length: 11 residues. V was pared by 7 bases and J by 3 bases, with 9 bases between. Germline V gives CDR1 DFQATT, CDR2 SNEGSKA (reference sequence). The CDR3 reads CSVGRKETQYF. CDR3 coding DNA: TGCAGTGTGGGGAGAAAAGAGACCCAGTACTTC.

V and J are TRBV6-6 and TRBJ2-7, with TRBD2 as a possible D gene (5 bases). CDR1 MNHNY and CDR2 SVGAGI come from the germline V gene (reference sequence). The CDR3 sequence is 13 residues long. Trimming pared 10 bases from V and 3 bases from J, leaving 16 bases between. The CDR3 region is CATHQLENYEQYF. Written as DNA, the CDR3 is TGTGCCACGCACCAACTAGAGAACTACGAGCAGTACTTC.

This clone occurred a few times. The chain is built from TRBV5-1 and TRBJ1-1, with 8 bases that match TRBD1. V shed 5 bases, J shed 1 base, and the junction held 4 bases outside the gene matches. Germline V lookup: CDR1 SGHRS, CDR2 YFSETQ. This CDR3 is 14 amino acids long. The CDR3, as DNA: TGCGCCAGCAGAGGGACAGGACAGAACACTGAAGCTTTCTTT. This gives the protein CASRGTGQNTEAFF.

This rearrangement joins TRBV7-2 to TRBJ1-1, with a possible D match to TRBD1 (5 bases). Germline V gene data show CDR1 as SGHTA and CDR2 as FQGNSA. The CDR3 spans 14 residues. The V gene lost 6 bases and the J gene lost 7 bases, with 18 bases spanning the gap. The CDR3 protein is CASRQIGDSNEAFF. CDR3 DNA sequence: TGTGCCAGCAGACAGATCGGAGACAGCAATGAAGCTTTCTTT.

This clone showed up just a few times. The sample holds other DNA sequences that translate to the same CDR3. The rearrangement uses TRBV30 and TRBJ1-2; D is possibly TRBD1 (5 bases). The CDR3 consists of 12 residues. The ends were cut back, 0 bases at V and 8 bases at J, with 10 bases in the middle. Germline CDR1 is GTSNPN and CDR2 is SVGIG (reference sequence). The CDR3 spells CAWSVGGGGYTF. CDR3 coding DNA: TGTGCCTGGAGTGTTGGGGGGGGAGGCTACACCTTC.